What follows describes a single TCR beta chain. The CDR3 consists of 16 residues. Germline lookup yields CDR1 LNHDA and CDR2 SQIVND (reference sequence). Trimming at V came to 5 bases and at J to 7 bases, leaving 14 bases not matched to a gene. Assay used: immunoSEQ multiplex PCR; TCRdb lists only in-frame clones, some missing. This sample has about 47,000 clones, with approximately 90% found just once. This entry is derived from a study of T cell changes during pregnancy in multiple sclerosis. This sequence joins TRBV19 and TRBJ2-3; TRBD2 matches 8 bases. The sequence came from a female donor with multiple sclerosis, enrolled in a pregnancy study. This specimen consisted of CD8+ T cells from peripheral blood mononuclear cells, obtained in the second trimester of pregnancy. As DNA, the CDR3 is TGTGCCAGTAGTCCGCGGAACGGGGGGGCATCTCATACGCAGTATTTT. It yields the protein CASSPRNGGASHTQYF.